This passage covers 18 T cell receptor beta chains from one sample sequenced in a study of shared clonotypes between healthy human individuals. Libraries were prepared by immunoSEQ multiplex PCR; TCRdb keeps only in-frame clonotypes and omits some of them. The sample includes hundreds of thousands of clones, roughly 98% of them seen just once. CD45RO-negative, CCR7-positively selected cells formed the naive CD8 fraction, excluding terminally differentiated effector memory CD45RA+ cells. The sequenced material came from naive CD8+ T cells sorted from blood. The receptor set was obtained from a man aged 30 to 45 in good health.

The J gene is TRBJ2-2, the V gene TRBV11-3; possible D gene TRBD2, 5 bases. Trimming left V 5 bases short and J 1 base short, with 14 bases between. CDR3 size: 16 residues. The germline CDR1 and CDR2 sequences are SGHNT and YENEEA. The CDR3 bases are TGTGCCAGCAGCCGTATGTCCGGGAAGAACACCGGGGAGCTGTTTTTT. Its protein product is CASSRMSGKNTGELFF.

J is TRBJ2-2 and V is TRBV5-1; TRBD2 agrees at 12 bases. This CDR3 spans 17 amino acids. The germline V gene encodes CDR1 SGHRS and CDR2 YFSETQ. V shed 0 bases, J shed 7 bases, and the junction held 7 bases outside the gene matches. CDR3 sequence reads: CASSLALAGGPNGELFF. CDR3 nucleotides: TGCGCCAGCAGCTTGGCCCTAGCGGGAGGGCCGAACGGGGAGCTGTTTTTT. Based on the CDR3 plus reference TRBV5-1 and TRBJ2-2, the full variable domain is KAGVTQTPRYLIKTRGQQVTLSCSPISGHRSVSWYQQTPGQGLQFLFEYFSETQRNKGNFPGRFSGRQFSNSRSEMNVSTLELGDSALYLCASSLALAGGPNGELFFGEGSRLTVL.

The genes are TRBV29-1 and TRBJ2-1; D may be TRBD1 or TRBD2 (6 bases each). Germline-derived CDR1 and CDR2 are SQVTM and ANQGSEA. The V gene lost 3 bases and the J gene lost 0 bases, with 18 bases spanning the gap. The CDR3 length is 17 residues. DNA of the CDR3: TGCAGCGTTGAGAAGGGGGAGGACACGAGCTCCTACAATGAGCAGTTCTTC. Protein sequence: CSVEKGEDTSSYNEQFF.

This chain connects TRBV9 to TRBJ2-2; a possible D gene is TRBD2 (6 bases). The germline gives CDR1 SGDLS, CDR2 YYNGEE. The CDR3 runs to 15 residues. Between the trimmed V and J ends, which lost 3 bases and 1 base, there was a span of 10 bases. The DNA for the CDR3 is TGTGCCAGCAGCGCCGGGACTCTGAACACCGGGGAGCTGTTTTTT. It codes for CASSAGTLNTGELFF.

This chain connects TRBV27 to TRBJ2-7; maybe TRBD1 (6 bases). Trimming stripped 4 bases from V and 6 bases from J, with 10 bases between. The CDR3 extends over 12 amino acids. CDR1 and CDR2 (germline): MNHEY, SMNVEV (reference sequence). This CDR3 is CASSSGHPEQYF. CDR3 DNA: TGTGCCAGCAGTTCGGGACATCCCGAGCAGTACTTC.

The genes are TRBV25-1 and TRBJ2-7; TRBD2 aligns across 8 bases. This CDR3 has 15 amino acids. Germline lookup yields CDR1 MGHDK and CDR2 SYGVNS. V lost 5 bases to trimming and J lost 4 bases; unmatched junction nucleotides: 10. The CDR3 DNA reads TGTGCCAGCAGTCAAACGGGACTAGACCCGTACGAGCAGTACTTC. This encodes CASSQTGLDPYEQYF.

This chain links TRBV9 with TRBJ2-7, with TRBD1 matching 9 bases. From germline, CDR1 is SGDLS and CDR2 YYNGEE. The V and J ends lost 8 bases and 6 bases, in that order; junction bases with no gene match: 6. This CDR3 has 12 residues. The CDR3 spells CASGTGLSEQYF. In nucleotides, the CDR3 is TGTGCCAGTGGGACAGGGCTTTCCGAGCAGTACTTC.

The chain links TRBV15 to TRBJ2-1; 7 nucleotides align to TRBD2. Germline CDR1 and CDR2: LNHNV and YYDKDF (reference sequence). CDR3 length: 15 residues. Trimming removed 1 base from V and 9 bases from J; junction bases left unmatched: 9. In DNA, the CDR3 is TGTGCCACCAGCAGAGCCGTGTTCGCGGGAGTTGAGCAGTTCTTC. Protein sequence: CATSRAVFAGVEQFF.

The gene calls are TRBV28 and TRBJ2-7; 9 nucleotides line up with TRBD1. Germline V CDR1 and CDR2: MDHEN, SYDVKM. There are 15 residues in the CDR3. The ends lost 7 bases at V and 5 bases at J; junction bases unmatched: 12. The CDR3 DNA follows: TGTGCCAGCACCCCACACGGGGACAGGGTCCACGAGCAGTACTTC. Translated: CASTPHGDRVHEQYF.

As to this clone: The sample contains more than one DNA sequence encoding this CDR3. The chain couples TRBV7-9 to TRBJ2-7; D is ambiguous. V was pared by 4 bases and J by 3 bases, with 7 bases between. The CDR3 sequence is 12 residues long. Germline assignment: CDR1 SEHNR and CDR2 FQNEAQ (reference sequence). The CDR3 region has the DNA TGTGCCAGCAGCTCCCTCGACTACGAGCAGTACTTC. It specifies CASSSLDYEQYF.

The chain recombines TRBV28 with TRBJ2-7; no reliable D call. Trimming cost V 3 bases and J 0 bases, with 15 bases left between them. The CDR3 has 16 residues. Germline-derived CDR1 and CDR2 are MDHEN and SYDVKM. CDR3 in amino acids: CASSFSSGRSSYEQYF. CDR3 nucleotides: TGTGCCAGCAGTTTTAGTTCAGGAAGGAGCTCCTACGAGCAGTACTTC.

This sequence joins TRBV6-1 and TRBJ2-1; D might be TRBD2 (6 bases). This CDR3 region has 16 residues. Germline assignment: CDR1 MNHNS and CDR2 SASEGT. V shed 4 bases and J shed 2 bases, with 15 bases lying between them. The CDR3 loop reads CASSVAAGTTYNEQFF. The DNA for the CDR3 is TGTGCCAGCAGTGTAGCGGCGGGCACAACCTACAATGAGCAGTTCTTC.

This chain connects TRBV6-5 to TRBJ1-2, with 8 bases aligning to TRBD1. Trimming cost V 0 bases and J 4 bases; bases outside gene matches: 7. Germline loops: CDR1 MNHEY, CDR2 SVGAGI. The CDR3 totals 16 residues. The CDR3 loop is CASSYSETGDSYGYTF. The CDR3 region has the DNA TGTGCCAGCAGTTACTCCGAGACAGGGGATTCCTATGGCTACACCTTC.

CDR3 sequence: CASSVEAGVNTGELFF. CDR3 nucleotide sequence: TGTGCCAGCAGCGTAGAAGCAGGGGTGAACACCGGGGAGCTGTTTTTT. This chain links TRBV9 with TRBJ2-2, with D maybe TRBD1 (6 bases). V was cut by 0 bases and J by 1 base, with 10 bases left in between. Per germline, CDR1 SGDLS and CDR2 YYNGEE. The CDR3 contains 16 residues.

The CDR3 DNA follows: TGTGCCAGTACCCCGGGACAGGGTCTGTACGAGCAGTACTTC. This codes for CASTPGQGLYEQYF. The rearrangement joins TRBV19 to TRBJ2-7, with TRBD1 identical over 9 bases. The germline gives CDR1 LNHDA, CDR2 SQIVND (reference sequence). This CDR3 contains 14 residues. With 7 bases clipped from V and 4 bases from J, the junction kept 8 bases outside the gene matches.

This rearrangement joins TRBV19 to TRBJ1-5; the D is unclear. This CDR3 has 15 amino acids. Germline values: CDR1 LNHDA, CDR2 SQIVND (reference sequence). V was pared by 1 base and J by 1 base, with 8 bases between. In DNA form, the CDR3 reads TGTGCCAGTAGTATAGTTACAGTAAGCAATCAGCCCCAGCATTTT. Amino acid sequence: CASSIVTVSNQPQHF.

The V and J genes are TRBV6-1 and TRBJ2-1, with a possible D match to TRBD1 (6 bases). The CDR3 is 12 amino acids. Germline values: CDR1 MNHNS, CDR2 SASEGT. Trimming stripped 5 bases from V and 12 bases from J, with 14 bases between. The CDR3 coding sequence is TGTGCCAGCAGTCCTTGGGGGCAGGGGCAGTTCTTC. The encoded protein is CASSPWGQGQFF.

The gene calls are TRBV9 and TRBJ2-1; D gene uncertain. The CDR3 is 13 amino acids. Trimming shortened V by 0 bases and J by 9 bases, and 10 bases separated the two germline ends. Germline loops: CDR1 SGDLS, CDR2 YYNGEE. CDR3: CASSVGHGGEQFF. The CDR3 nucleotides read TGTGCCAGCAGCGTAGGGCACGGTGGTGAGCAGTTCTTC.